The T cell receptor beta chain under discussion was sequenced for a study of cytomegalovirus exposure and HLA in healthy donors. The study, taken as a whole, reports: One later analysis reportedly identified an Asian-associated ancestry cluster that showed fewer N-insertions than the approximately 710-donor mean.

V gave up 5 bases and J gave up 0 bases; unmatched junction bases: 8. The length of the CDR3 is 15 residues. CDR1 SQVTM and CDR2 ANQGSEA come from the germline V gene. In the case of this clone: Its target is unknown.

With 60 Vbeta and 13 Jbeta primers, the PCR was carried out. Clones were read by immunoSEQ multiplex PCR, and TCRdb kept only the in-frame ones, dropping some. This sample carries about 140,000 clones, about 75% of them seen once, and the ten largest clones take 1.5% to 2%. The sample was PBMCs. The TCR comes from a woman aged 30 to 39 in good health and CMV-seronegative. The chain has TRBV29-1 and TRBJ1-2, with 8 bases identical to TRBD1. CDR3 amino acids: CSVRRQGTTNYGYTF. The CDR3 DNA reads TGCAGCGTTCGTAGACAGGGGACCACTAACTATGGCTACACCTTC.